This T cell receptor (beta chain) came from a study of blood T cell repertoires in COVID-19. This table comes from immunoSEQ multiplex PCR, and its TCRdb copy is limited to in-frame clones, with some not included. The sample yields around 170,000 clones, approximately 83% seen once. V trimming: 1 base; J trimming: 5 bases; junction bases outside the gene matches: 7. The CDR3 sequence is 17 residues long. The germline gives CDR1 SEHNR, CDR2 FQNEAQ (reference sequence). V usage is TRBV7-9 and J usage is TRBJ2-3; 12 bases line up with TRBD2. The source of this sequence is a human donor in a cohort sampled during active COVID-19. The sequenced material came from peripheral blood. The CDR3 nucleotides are TGTGCCAGCAGCTTAGGGGCTAGCGGGAGGGCCGGAGATACGCAGTATTTT. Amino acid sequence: CASSLGASGRAGDTQYF.